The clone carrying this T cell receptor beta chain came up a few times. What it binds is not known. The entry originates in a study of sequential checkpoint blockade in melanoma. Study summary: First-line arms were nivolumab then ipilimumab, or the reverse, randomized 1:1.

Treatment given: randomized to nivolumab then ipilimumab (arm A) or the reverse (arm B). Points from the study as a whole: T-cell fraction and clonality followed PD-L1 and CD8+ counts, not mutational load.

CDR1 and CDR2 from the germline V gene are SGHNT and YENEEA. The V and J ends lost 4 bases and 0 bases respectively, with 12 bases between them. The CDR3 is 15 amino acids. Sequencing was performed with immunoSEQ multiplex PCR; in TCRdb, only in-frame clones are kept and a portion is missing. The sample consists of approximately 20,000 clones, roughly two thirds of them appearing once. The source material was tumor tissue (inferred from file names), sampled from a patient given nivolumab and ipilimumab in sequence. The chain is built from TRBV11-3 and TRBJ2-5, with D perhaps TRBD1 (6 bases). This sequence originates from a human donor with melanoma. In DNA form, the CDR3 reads TGTGCCAGCAGCTACTGGGACAACTACCAAGAGACCCAGTACTTC. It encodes CASSYWDNYQETQYF. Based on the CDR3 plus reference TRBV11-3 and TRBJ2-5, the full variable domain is EAGVVQSPRYKIIEKKQPVAFWCNPISGHNTLYWYLQNLGQGPELLIRYENEEAVDDSQLPKDRFSAERLKGVDSTLKIQPAELGDSAVYLCASSYWDNYQETQYFGPGTRLLVL.